These T cell receptor beta chains were read from a single sample in a study of T cell repertoires in cytomegalovirus infection. TCRdb used MiXCR to reprocess the reads, holding one entry per CDR3 protein. The table has some 680,000 distinct CDR3 sequences, less than 40% seen once. Material for sequencing was PBMCs. These receptors were taken from a human donor in good health (CMV status not recorded). Some clones in this sample may be carry-over from other donors' samples. Each CDR3 is given with its conserved first and last residue. A D gene is named only where the DNA matches it firmly. Clone size is not always given. Where it is, it says once, few, many or a class for expanded clones.

V: TRBV2
size: few
J: TRBJ1-1
D: .
CDR3: CAGGEGRPTEAFF
DNA: TGTGCCGGGGGGGAGGGAAGGCCCACTGAAGCTTTCTTT

V: TRBV6-1
size: few
J: TRBJ1-5
D: TRBD1
CDR3: CATGQGGNQPQHF
DNA: TGTGCCACCGGACAGGGGGGCAATCAGCCCCAGCATTTT

V: TRBV20-1
size: few
J: TRBJ2-7
D: TRBD1
CDR3: CSANRDRDYEQYF
DNA: TGCAGTGCTAATCGGGACAGGGACTACGAGCAGTACTTC

V: TRBV3-1
size: few
J: TRBJ1-2
D: .
CDR3: CASSQEGAAYGYTF
DNA: TGTGCCAGCAGCCAAGAAGGGGCAGCTTATGGCTACACCTTC

V: TRBV11-3
size: .
J: TRBJ2-3
D: .
CDR3: CASSLDVSTDTQYF
DNA: TGTGCCAGCAGCTTAGACGTCAGCACAGATACGCAGTATTTT

V: TRBV28
size: .
J: TRBJ1-6
D: TRBD1
CDR3: CASSAGTGWNSPLHF
DNA: TGTGCCAGCAGTGCTGGGACAGGGTGGAATTCACCCCTCCACTTT

V: TRBV29-1
size: .
J: TRBJ2-1
D: TRBD1
CDR3: CSVYRGGREQFF
DNA: TGCAGCGTATACAGGGGTGGTCGGGAGCAGTTCTTC

V: TRBV7-9
size: .
J: TRBJ1-6
D: .
CDR3: CASSLGARSTNSPLHF
DNA: TGTGCCAGCAGCTTAGGGGCCAGGAGCACAAATTCACCCCTCCACTTT

V: TRBV6-1
size: .
J: TRBJ2-7
D: TRBD2
CDR3: CASSGGLVSYEQYF
DNA: TGTGCCAGCAGTGGAGGACTAGTATCTTACGAGCAGTACTTC

V: TRBV10-3
size: .
J: TRBJ1-1
D: .
CDR3: CAIHSGALVGGEAFF
DNA: TGTGCCATCCATTCAGGGGCCCTGGTAGGGGGTGAAGCTTTCTTT

V: TRBV5-5
size: few
J: TRBJ1-1
D: .
CDR3: CASSHMGQTNTEAFF
DNA: TGTGCCAGCAGCCACATGGGACAAACGAACACTGAAGCTTTCTTT

V: TRBV19
size: .
J: TRBJ2-1
D: TRBD2
CDR3: CASSIALAGVKLSKDEQFF
DNA: TGTGCCAGTAGTATCGCCTTAGCGGGAGTAAAGTTAAGTAAGGATGAGCAGTTCTTC

V: TRBV6-5
size: .
J: TRBJ1-2
D: TRBD1
CDR3: CARSYFPTGEGYTF
DNA: TGTGCCCGCAGTTACTTCCCGACAGGGGAGGGCTACACCTTC

V: TRBV28
size: .
J: TRBJ1-3
D: .
CDR3: CASIDPRSGNTIYF
DNA: TGTGCCAGCATTGACCCGCGCTCTGGAAACACCATATATTTT

V: TRBV28
size: few
J: TRBJ2-5
D: .
CDR3: CASSFHVEETQYF
DNA: TGTGCCAGCAGTTTCCATGTCGAAGAGACCCAGTACTTC

V: TRBV4-1
size: few
J: TRBJ2-3
D: .
CDR3: CASGSTRGVSDTQYF
DNA: TGCGCCAGCGGTTCCACTAGAGGTGTGTCAGATACGCAGTATTTT

V: TRBV19
size: .
J: TRBJ2-6
D: TRBD1
CDR3: CASRRNGQGFSSRANVLTF
DNA: TGTGCCAGCCGACGGAACGGACAGGGGTTTAGCTCTAGGGCCAACGTCCTGACTTTC

V: TRBV28
size: many
J: TRBJ2-5
D: .
CDR3: CATEGSQETQYF
DNA: TGTGCCACCGAGGGGTCCCAAGAGACCCAGTACTTC

V: TRBV20-1
size: .
J: TRBJ1-1
D: TRBD1
CDR3: CSAGNRGRDTEAFF
DNA: TGCAGTGCTGGCAACAGGGGGCGAGACACTGAAGCTTTCTTT

V: TRBV7-6
size: .
J: TRBJ1-6
D: .
CDR3: CASSSAPGGAMDSPLHF
DNA: TGTGCCAGCAGCTCCGCCCCGGGGGGAGCTATGGATTCACCCCTCCACTTT

V: TRBV6-1
size: .
J: TRBJ1-2
D: .
CDR3: CASSEWVDRVGYTF
DNA: TGTGCCAGCAGTGAATGGGTGGACCGGGTTGGCTACACCTTC

V: TRBV18
size: .
J: TRBJ2-5
D: TRBD2
CDR3: CASSPGRDQTQYF
DNA: TGTGCCAGCTCACCGGGGAGGGACCAGACCCAGTACTTC

V: TRBV7-9
size: .
J: TRBJ2-7
D: .
CDR3: CASSLEGGLGYEQYF
DNA: TGTGCCAGCAGCTTAGAAGGAGGACTTGGATACGAGCAGTACTTC

V: TRBV7-8
size: .
J: TRBJ2-1
D: TRBD2
CDR3: CASSFGGGLTSGDNEQFF
DNA: TGTGCCAGCAGCTTCGGAGGAGGGTTGACTAGCGGGGACAATGAGCAGTTCTTC

V: TRBV4-1
size: .
J: TRBJ2-1
D: .
CDR3: CASSQVRGAYNEQFF
DNA: TGCGCCAGCAGCCAAGTTCGTGGGGCCTACAATGAGCAGTTCTTC

V: TRBV10-3
size: .
J: TRBJ1-5
D: .
CDR3: CAISGQNNQPQHF
DNA: TGTGCCATCAGCGGACAGAACAATCAGCCCCAGCATTTT

V: TRBV5-6
size: .
J: TRBJ2-7
D: .
CDR3: CASSLGPGDFSYEQYF
DNA: TGTGCCAGCAGCTTGGGTCCGGGGGACTTCTCCTACGAGCAGTACTTC

V: TRBV5-1
size: .
J: TRBJ1-4
D: .
CDR3: CASSSAGRNEKLFF
DNA: TGCGCCAGCAGCTCGGCGGGTCGGAATGAAAAACTGTTTTTT

V: TRBV20-1
size: .
J: TRBJ1-2
D: .
CDR3: CSAVGTAYGYTF
DNA: TGCAGTGCGGTCGGTACAGCCTATGGCTACACCTTC

V: TRBV5-1
size: few
J: TRBJ1-2
D: .
CDR3: CASRQTGTGGYTF
DNA: TGCGCCAGCCGCCAAACAGGGACGGGTGGCTACACCTTC

V: TRBV6-2/TRBV6-3
size: .
J: TRBJ2-1
D: .
CDR3: CASRLSGDNEQFF
DNA: TGTGCCAGCAGACTCTCAGGGGACAATGAGCAGTTCTTC

V: TRBV27
size: .
J: TRBJ2-2
D: TRBD2
CDR3: CVSGRGGTGELFF
DNA: TGTGTCAGCGGGCGGGGGGGCACCGGGGAGCTGTTTTTT

V: TRBV7-3
size: many
J: TRBJ2-7
D: TRBD1
CDR3: CASSLLGTADYEQYF
DNA: TGTGCCAGCAGCTTACTCGGGACAGCAGACTACGAGCAGTACTTC

V: TRBV7-9
size: .
J: TRBJ2-6
D: .
CDR3: CASSPVIRTNVLTF
DNA: TGTGCCAGCAGTCCGGTGATCCGAACCAACGTCCTGACTTTC

V: TRBV19
size: few
J: TRBJ2-1
D: TRBD2
CDR3: CASRWTTSGYYNEQFF
DNA: TGTGCCAGTAGGTGGACGACTAGCGGTTACTACAATGAGCAGTTCTTC

V: TRBV5-1
size: .
J: TRBJ2-4
D: .
CDR3: CASSLFQSLAKNIQYF
DNA: TGCGCCAGCAGCTTGTTTCAGAGCCTAGCCAAAAACATTCAGTACTTC

V: TRBV20-1
size: .
J: TRBJ2-7
D: .
CDR3: CSARGGGPYEQYF
DNA: TGCAGTGCTAGAGGGGGGGGCCCCTACGAGCAGTACTTC

V: TRBV20-1
size: .
J: TRBJ2-5
D: .
CDR3: CSASPGEETQYF
DNA: TGCAGTGCTAGTCCGGGAGAAGAGACCCAGTACTTC

V: TRBV11-2
size: few
J: TRBJ1-1
D: .
CDR3: CASSLVAGFSEAFF
DNA: TGTGCCAGCAGCTTAGTAGCAGGGTTCTCTGAAGCTTTCTTT

V: TRBV24-1
size: .
J: TRBJ2-3
D: TRBD2
CDR3: CATRRTSATDTQYF
DNA: TGTGCCACCAGGAGGACTAGCGCAACAGATACGCAGTATTTT

V: TRBV7-2
size: many
J: TRBJ2-1
D: .
CDR3: CASSFGAGLYNEQFF
DNA: TGTGCCAGCAGCTTCGGGGCGGGCTTATACAATGAGCAGTTCTTC

V: TRBV7-9
size: .
J: TRBJ1-2
D: TRBD1
CDR3: CASSHGQGAGGYTF
DNA: TGTGCCAGCAGCCATGGACAGGGGGCCGGTGGCTACACCTTC

V: TRBV7-6
size: few
J: TRBJ2-3
D: .
CDR3: CASSSWIASGSDTQYF
DNA: TGTGCCAGCAGCTCCTGGATAGCCTCGGGATCAGATACGCAGTATTTT

V: TRBV20-1
size: .
J: TRBJ2-3
D: TRBD2
CDR3: CSAPLAESGGGWGTDTQYF
DNA: TGCAGTGCCCCCCTAGCGGAGTCGGGGGGGGGTTGGGGGACAGATACGCAGTATTTT

V: TRBV2
size: .
J: TRBJ2-1
D: TRBD2
CDR3: CASRAGLAGNEQFF
DNA: TGTGCCAGCAGGGCCGGACTAGCGGGTAATGAGCAGTTCTTC

V: TRBV5-1
size: few
J: TRBJ2-3
D: TRBD2
CDR3: CASTLAGPTDTQYF
DNA: TGCGCCAGCACACTAGCGGGGCCCACAGATACGCAGTATTTT

V: TRBV3-1
size: .
J: TRBJ1-4
D: .
CDR3: CASRQRGATNEKLFF
DNA: TGTGCCAGCCGCCAAAGGGGTGCAACTAATGAAAAACTGTTTTTT

V: TRBV11-2
size: .
J: TRBJ1-1
D: TRBD1
CDR3: CASSPRQGEVNTEAFF
DNA: TGTGCCAGCAGCCCCAGACAGGGGGAGGTGAACACTGAAGCTTTCTTT

V: TRBV27
size: .
J: TRBJ1-5
D: .
CDR3: CASSPSPGRGFQPQHF
DNA: TGTGCCAGCAGTCCCTCTCCGGGAAGGGGGTTCCAGCCCCAGCATTTT

V: TRBV6-5
size: few
J: TRBJ1-2
D: TRBD1
CDR3: CASSYNSGTGGFHTF
DNA: TGTGCCAGCAGTTACAATTCCGGGACAGGGGGCTTCCACACCTTC

V: TRBV12-3/TRBV12-4
size: many
J: TRBJ1-2
D: .
CDR3: CASSSYRSGDYGYTF
DNA: TGTGCCAGCAGTTCCTACAGGAGTGGAGACTATGGCTACACCTTC

V: TRBV7-2
size: many
J: TRBJ1-3
D: .
CDR3: CASSLVPGEGRGNTIYF
DNA: TGTGCCAGCAGCTTAGTCCCAGGGGAAGGACGTGGAAACACCATATATTTT

V: TRBV4-2
size: .
J: TRBJ2-2
D: .
CDR3: CASSQDRRTHAITGELFF
DNA: TGTGCCAGCAGCCAAGATAGGCGGACCCACGCAATCACCGGGGAGCTGTTTTTT

V: TRBV6-1
size: few
J: TRBJ2-7
D: .
CDR3: CASRQGLAGSYEQYF
DNA: TGTGCCAGCAGACAGGGGCTAGCGGGCTCCTACGAGCAGTACTTC

V: TRBV28
size: .
J: TRBJ1-2
D: .
CDR3: CASRYDSGYTF
DNA: TGTGCCAGCAGATACGACAGTGGCTACACCTTC

V: TRBV7-2
size: many
J: TRBJ1-1
D: .
CDR3: CASSPSPGGAFF
DNA: TGTGCCAGCAGCCCATCCCCGGGGGGAGCTTTCTTT

V: TRBV7-9
size: many
J: TRBJ1-1
D: .
CDR3: CASSAGVNTEAFF
DNA: TGTGCCAGCAGCGCCGGCGTAAACACTGAAGCTTTCTTT

V: TRBV6-1
size: many
J: TRBJ2-1
D: TRBD1
CDR3: CASRAGTGGNEQFF
DNA: TGTGCCAGCAGAGCTGGGACAGGGGGCAATGAGCAGTTCTTC